This passage covers 16 T cell receptor beta chains from one sample sequenced in a study of long-term antiretroviral therapy in people with HIV. Samples were assayed with immunoSEQ v3.0 at survey level. Sequenced by immunoSEQ multiplex PCR; TCRdb stores in-frame clones only, minus some. The sample yields roughly 29,000 clones, 85% to 95% seen once. This specimen was unsorted PBMCs, taken 5.3 years after starting antiretroviral therapy. These receptor sequences come from a man aged 50 to 60 with HIV.

This clone occurred a few times. This chain links TRBV2 with TRBJ1-5; D call uncertain. V dropped 1 base and J dropped 6 bases, with 4 bases sitting between them. CDR3 length equals 12 residues. Germline V lookup: CDR1 SNHLY, CDR2 FYNNEI. This CDR3 is CASSEVSQPQHF. The CDR3 nucleotides read TGTGCCAGCAGTGAAGTGAGTCAGCCCCAGCATTTT.

The J gene is TRBJ1-1, the V gene TRBV5-1; possibly TRBD1 for D (6 bases). CDR3 length equals 14 residues. The V end lost 4 bases, the J end lost 6 bases, and 16 bases lay between the germline ends. CDR1 and CDR2 from the germline V gene are SGHRS and YFSETQ. The CDR3 region is CASSGGQPGAEAFF. The DNA of the CDR3 is TGCGCCAGCAGCGGTGGACAGCCTGGAGCTGAAGCTTTCTTT.

The chain has TRBV4-3 and TRBJ1-1; D gene ambiguous. Looked up from germline, CDR1 is LGHNA and CDR2 is YSLEER. The CDR3 totals 15 residues. V dropped 0 bases and J dropped 5 bases, with 13 bases sitting between them. The CDR3 DNA reads as TGCGCCAGCAGCCAAGAGGTAAGAGGGTGGACTGAAGCTTTCTTT. Translation gives CASSQEVRGWTEAFF.

This sequence joins TRBV27 and TRBJ2-2, with D perhaps TRBD2 (6 bases). CDR1 and CDR2 from the germline V gene are MNHEY and SMNVEV (reference sequence). Trimming left V 5 bases short and J 3 bases short, with 19 bases between. CDR3 length equals 17 residues. The CDR3 DNA sequence: TGTGCCAGCAGTCCGATGGGACTTACCGCGGACACCGGGGAGCTGTTTTTT. Translation: CASSPMGLTADTGELFF.

The genes are TRBV4-3 and TRBJ2-7, with TRBD1 matching over 12 bases. V shed 3 bases and J 6 bases; nucleotides not matched to a gene: 6. Per germline, CDR1 LGHNA and CDR2 YSLEER. CDR3 length: 15 amino acids. CDR3 amino acids: CASSQGQGARSEQYF. The CDR3 nucleotides read TGCGCCAGCAGCCAGGGACAGGGGGCGCGAAGCGAGCAGTACTTC.

The chain employs TRBV9 and TRBJ2-7; possibly TRBD1 for D (6 bases). V lost 0 bases to trimming and J lost 7 bases, with 14 bases between them. Germline CDR1 reads SGDLS; CDR2 reads YYNGEE. The length of the CDR3 is 14 residues. The CDR3 is CASSVGPQGREQYF. Here the CDR3 DNA reads TGTGCCAGCAGCGTAGGCCCACAGGGCCGGGAGCAGTACTTC. Drawing the rest from reference TRBV9 and TRBJ2-7, the complete variable domain is DSGVTQTPKHLITATGQRVTLRCSPRSGDLSVYWYQQSLDQGLQFLIQYYNGEERAKGNILERFSAQQFPDLHSELNLSSLELGDSALYFCASSVGPQGREQYFGPGTRLTVT.

The CDR3 region is CASSLGQGNTYEQYF. CDR3 sequence (DNA): TGCGCCAGCAGCTTGGGACAGGGGAATACCTACGAGCAGTACTTC. V is TRBV5-1 and J is TRBJ2-7; 8 bases line up with TRBD1. This CDR3 is built from 15 residues. CDR1 and CDR2 (germline): SGHRS, YFSETQ. The V and J ends lost 0 bases and 2 bases, in that order; junction bases with no gene match: 4.

V is TRBV11-2 and J is TRBJ1-4; no firm D call. V lost 3 bases, J lost 7 bases, and 9 bases lay in between. The CDR3 is 13 amino acids. The germline V gene encodes CDR1 SGHAT and CDR2 FQNNGV. The CDR3 reads CASSLFKSEKLFF. The CDR3 nucleotides read TGTGCCAGCAGCTTGTTTAAGAGTGAAAAACTGTTTTTT.

This clone is labeled as medium-sized. The gene calls are TRBV10-2 and TRBJ2-2; 9 bases fit TRBD1. The V and J ends lost 6 bases and 6 bases, in that order; junction bases with no gene match: 17. This CDR3 is built from 18 residues. CDR1 and CDR2 (germline): WSHSY, SAAADI. CDR3 loop: CASRGSRATGGGSGELFF. CDR3 DNA: TGCGCCAGCAGAGGCTCAAGGGCTACAGGGGGCGGGTCCGGGGAGCTGTTTTTT.

The chain links TRBV6-1 to TRBJ1-2, with 8 bases that match TRBD1. The CDR3 is 13 residues long. The germline V gene encodes CDR1 MNHNS and CDR2 SASEGT. The trim removed 6 bases at V and 6 bases at J, leaving 6 bases unmatched. The CDR3: CASSRPGGNGYTF. The DNA of the CDR3 is TGTGCCAGCAGCCGCCCAGGGGGCAATGGCTACACCTTC.

This rearrangement joins TRBV6-1 to TRBJ1-4, with 8 bases aligning to TRBD1. Germline CDR1 is MNHNS and CDR2 is SASEGT. The V gene end was trimmed by 2 bases and the J gene end by 6 bases; junction bases not matched to a gene: 5. The CDR3 runs 15 residues. CDR3 amino acids: CASSERQGQDEKLFF. The CDR3 nucleotides read TGTGCCAGCAGTGAACGACAGGGGCAGGATGAAAAACTGTTTTTT.

The V call is TRBV5-6, the J call TRBJ2-1; possibly TRBD1 for D (6 bases). V was clipped by 4 bases and J by 4 bases, with 21 bases between them. The germline V gene encodes CDR1 SGHDT and CDR2 YYEEEE. The CDR3 runs to 17 residues. CDR3 loop: CASSHGQTRLNYNEQFF. As DNA, the CDR3 is TGTGCCAGCAGCCACGGACAGACGAGGTTGAATTACAATGAGCAGTTCTTC.

The chain employs TRBV2 and TRBJ2-2; D may correspond to TRBD1 or TRBD2 (6 bases each). Germline CDR1 is SNHLY and CDR2 is FYNNEI. V lost 5 bases to trimming and J lost 6 bases, with 13 bases between them. This CDR3 spans 14 amino acids. DNA for the CDR3: TGTGCCAGCAGTCCCGTCGGGGGCCCCGGGGAGCTGTTTTTT. Its translation: CASSPVGGPGELFF. The variable domain in full, with the rest retrieved from reference TRBV2 and TRBJ2-2, is EPEVTQTPSHQVTQMGQEVILRCVPISNHLYFYWYRQILGQKVEFLVSFYNNEISEKSEIFDDQFSVERPDGSNFTLKIRSTKLEDSAMYFCASSPVGGPGELFFGEGSRLTVL.

J is TRBJ2-5 and V is TRBV10-3; D not resolved. CDR1 and CDR2 from the germline V gene are ENHRY and SYGVKD. This CDR3 is built from 15 residues. V gave up 2 bases and J gave up 4 bases, with 14 bases separating them. The CDR3 reads CAISEDSLSGETQYF. The CDR3, as DNA: TGTGCCATCAGTGAGGATAGTCTATCCGGAGAGACCCAGTACTTC.

The genes are TRBV28 and TRBJ1-5; 10 bases match TRBD1. V was clipped by 6 bases and J by 2 bases; unmatched bases: 10. CDR3 length: 17 residues. Looked up from germline, CDR1 is MDHEN and CDR2 is SYDVKM. In nucleotides, the CDR3 is TGTGCCAGCAGGTCCGGGACAGGGGCTTTGGGCAATCAGCCCCAGCATTTT. Encoded protein: CASRSGTGALGNQPQHF.

This rearrangement joins TRBV27 to TRBJ1-1; D not certain. The germline CDR1 and CDR2 sequences are MNHEY and SMNVEV (reference sequence). The V gene lost 2 bases and the J gene lost 1 base, with 5 bases spanning the gap. The CDR3 totals 13 residues. The CDR3 sequence is CASSLRENTEAFF. CDR3 coding DNA: TGTGCCAGCAGTTTAAGAGAGAACACTGAAGCTTTCTTT.